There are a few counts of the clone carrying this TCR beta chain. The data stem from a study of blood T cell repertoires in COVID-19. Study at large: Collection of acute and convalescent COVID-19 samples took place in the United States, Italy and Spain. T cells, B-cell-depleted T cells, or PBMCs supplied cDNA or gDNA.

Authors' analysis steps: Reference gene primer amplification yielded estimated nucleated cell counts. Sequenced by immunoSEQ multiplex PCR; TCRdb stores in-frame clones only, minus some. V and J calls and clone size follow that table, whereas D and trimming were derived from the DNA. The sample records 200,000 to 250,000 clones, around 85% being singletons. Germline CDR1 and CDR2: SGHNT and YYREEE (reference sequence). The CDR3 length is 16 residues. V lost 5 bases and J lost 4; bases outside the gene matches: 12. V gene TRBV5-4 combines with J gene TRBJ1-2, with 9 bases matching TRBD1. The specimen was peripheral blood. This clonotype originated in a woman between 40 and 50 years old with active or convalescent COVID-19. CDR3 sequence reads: CASSSTGGAGFYGYTF. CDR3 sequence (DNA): TGTGCCAGCAGTTCCACAGGGGGCGCTGGGTTCTATGGCTACACCTTC.